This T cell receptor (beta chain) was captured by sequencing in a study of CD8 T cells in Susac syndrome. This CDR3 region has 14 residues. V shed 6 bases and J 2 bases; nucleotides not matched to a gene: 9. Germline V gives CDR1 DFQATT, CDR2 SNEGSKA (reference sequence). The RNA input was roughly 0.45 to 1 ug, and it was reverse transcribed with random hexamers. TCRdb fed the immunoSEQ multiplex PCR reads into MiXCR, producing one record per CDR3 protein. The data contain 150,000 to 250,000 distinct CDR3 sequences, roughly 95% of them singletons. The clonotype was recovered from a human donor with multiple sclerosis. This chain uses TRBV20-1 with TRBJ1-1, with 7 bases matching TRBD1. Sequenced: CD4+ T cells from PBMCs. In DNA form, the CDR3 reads TGCAGTGCCGAAGGGACAGCGGCTAACACTGAAGCTTTCTTT. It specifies CSAEGTAANTEAFF.